This T cell receptor beta chain was sequenced for a study of blood T cell repertoires in COVID-19. Across the whole study: Whether acute or convalescent, the COVID-19 samples came from the United States, Italy and Spain. The analysed material was cDNA or gDNA that came from T cells, B-cell-depleted T cells, or PBMCs.

Original processing notes: Using reference gene primer amplification, nucleated cell counts were estimated. This table comes from immunoSEQ multiplex PCR, and its TCRdb copy is limited to in-frame clones, with some not included. D and trimming come from the DNA, and the V and J calls and clone size come from that table. The sample records 200,000 to 250,000 clones, 80% to 90% being singletons. The sample taken for sequencing was peripheral blood. The receptor was derived from a man younger than 35 with active or convalescent COVID-19.

The CDR3 region is CASSLTGTSGRPYEQYF. Written as DNA, the CDR3 is TGTGCCAGCAGTTTGACCGGGACTAGCGGGAGACCCTACGAGCAGTACTTC. The chain combines TRBV27 with TRBJ2-7, with 14 bases identical to TRBD2. There are 17 residues in the CDR3. Losses at the gene ends were 3 bases for V and 2 bases for J; bases not matched to a gene: 6. Germline CDR1 is MNHEY and CDR2 is SMNVEV (reference sequence).